This T cell receptor (beta chain) was captured by sequencing in a study of blood T cell repertoires in COVID-19. Whole-study context: Sites in the United States, Italy and Spain provided acute and convalescent COVID-19 samples. Nucleic acid was either cDNA or gDNA, and it came from T cells, B-cell-depleted T cells, or PBMCs.

Original data processing: Estimated nucleated cell counts came from reference gene primer amplification. Some clones are missing from TCRdb's copy, which holds only in-frame ones; the method was immunoSEQ multiplex PCR. That table furnishes V, J and clone size, whereas the DNA furnished D and trimming. The table records about 80,000 clones, about 91% of them present only once. The CDR3 sequence is 14 residues long. Germline V CDR1 and CDR2: SGHNT, YYREEE (reference sequence). Trimming pared 4 bases from V and 4 bases from J, leaving 14 bases between. The TCR originated in a woman of 80 years or more with acute or convalescent COVID-19. The genes are TRBV5-4 and TRBJ1-1, with TRBD1 as a possible D gene (6 bases). The sample was peripheral blood. DNA of the CDR3: TGTGCCAGCAGCATCGACAGGATGGGCACTGAAGCTTTCTTT. Its protein is CASSIDRMGTEAFF.